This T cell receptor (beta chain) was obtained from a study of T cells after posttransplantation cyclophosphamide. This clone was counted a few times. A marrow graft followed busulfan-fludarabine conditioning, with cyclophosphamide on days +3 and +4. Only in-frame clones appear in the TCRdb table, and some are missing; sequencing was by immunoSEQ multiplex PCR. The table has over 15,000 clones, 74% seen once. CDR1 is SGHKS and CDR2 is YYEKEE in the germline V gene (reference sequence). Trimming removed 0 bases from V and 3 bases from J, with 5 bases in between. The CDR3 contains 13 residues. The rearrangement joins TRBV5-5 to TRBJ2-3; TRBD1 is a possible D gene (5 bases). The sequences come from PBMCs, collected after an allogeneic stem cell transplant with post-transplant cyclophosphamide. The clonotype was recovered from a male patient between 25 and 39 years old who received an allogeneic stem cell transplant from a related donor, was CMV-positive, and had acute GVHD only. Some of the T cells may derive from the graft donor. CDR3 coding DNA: TGTGCCAGCAGCTTGGAGGGGACAGATACGCAGTATTTT. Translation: CASSLEGTDTQYF.